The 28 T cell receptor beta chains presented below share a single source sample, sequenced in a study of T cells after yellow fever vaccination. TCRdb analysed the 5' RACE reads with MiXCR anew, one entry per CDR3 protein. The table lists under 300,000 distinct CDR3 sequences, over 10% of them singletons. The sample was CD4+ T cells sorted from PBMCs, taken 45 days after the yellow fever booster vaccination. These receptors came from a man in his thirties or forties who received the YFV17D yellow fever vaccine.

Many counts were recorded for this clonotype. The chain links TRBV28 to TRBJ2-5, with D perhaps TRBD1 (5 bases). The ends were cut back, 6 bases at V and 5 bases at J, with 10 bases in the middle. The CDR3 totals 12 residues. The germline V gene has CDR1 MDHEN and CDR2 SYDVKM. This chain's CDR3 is CASRAGMETQYF. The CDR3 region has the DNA TGTGCCAGCAGGGCAGGGATGGAGACCCAGTACTTC.

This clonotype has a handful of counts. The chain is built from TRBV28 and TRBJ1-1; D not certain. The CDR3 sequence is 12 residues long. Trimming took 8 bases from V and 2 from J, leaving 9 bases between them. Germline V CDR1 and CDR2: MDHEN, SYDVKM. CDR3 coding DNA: TGTGCCAGCGGACCCCCCAACACTGAAGCTTTCTTT. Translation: CASGPPNTEAFF.

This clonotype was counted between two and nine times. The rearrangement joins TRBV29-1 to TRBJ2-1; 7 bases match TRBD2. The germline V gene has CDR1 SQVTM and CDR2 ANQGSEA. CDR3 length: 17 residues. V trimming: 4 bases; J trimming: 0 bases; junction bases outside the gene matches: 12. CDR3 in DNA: TGCAGCGTTGTCGGGGGGATAGACGAGAGCTCCTACAATGAGCAGTTCTTC. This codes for CSVVGGIDESSYNEQFF.

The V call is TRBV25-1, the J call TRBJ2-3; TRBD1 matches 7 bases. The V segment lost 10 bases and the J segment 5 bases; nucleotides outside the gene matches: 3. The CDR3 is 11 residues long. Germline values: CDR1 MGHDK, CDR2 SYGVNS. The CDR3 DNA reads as TGTGCCACCACAGGGGAAGATACGCAGTATTTT. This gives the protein CATTGEDTQYF.

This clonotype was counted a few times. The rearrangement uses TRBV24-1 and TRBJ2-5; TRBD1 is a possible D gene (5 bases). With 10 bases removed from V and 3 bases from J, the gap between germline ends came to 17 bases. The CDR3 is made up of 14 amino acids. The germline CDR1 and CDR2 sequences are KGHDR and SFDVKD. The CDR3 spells CATSAGQLKETQYF. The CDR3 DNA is TGTGCCACGTCTGCCGGACAACTGAAAGAGACCCAGTACTTC.

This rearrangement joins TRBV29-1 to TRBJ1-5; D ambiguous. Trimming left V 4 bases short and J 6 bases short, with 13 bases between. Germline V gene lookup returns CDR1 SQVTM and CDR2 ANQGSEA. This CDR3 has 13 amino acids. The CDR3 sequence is CSVGGREGQPQHF. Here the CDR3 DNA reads TGCAGCGTTGGAGGTCGCGAAGGTCAGCCCCAGCATTTT.

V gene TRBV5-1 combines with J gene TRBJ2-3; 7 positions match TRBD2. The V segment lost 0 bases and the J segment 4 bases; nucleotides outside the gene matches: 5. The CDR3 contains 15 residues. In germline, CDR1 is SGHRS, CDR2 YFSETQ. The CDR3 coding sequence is TGCGCCAGCAGCTTGGGCCCTAGCGGAGCAGATACGCAGTATTTT. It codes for CASSLGPSGADTQYF. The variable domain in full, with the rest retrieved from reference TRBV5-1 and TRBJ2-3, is KAGVTQTPRYLIKTRGQQVTLSCSPISGHRSVSWYQQTPGQGLQFLFEYFSETQRNKGNFPGRFSGRQFSNSRSEMNVSTLELGDSALYLCASSLGPSGADTQYFGPGTRLTVL.

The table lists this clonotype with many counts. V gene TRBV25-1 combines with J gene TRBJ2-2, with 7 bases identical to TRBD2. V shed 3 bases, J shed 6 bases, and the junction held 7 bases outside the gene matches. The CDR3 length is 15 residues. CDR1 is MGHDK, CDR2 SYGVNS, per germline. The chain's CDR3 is CASSDGGSKAGELFF. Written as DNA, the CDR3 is TGTGCCAGCAGTGATGGCGGGAGTAAGGCCGGGGAGCTGTTTTTT.

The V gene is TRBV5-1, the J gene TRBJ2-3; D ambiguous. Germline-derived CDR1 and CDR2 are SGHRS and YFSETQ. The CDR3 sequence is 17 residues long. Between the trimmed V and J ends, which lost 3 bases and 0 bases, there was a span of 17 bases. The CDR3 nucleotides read TGCGCCAGCAGCTGTGGACCACGTAATTCTAGCACAGATACGCAGTATTTT. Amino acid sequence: CASSCGPRNSSTDTQYF.

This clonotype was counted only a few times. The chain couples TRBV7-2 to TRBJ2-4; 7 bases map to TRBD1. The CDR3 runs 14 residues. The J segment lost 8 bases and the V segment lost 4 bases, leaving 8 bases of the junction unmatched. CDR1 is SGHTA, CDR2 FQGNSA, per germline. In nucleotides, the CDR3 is TGTGCCAGCAGCTACCGACAGGGCGAGTACATTCAGTACTTC. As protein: CASSYRQGEYIQYF. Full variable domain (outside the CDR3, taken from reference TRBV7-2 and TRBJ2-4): GAGVSQSPSNKVTEKGKDVELRCDPISGHTALYWYRQSLGQGLEFLIYFQGNSAPDKSGLPSDRFSAERTGGSVSTLTIQRTQQEDSAVYLCASSYRQGEYIQYFGAGTRLSVL.

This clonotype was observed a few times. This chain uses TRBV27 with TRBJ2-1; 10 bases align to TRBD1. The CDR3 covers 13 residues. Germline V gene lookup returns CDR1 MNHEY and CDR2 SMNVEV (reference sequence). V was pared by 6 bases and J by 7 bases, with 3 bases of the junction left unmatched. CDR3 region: CASRRQGANEQFF. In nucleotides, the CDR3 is TGTGCCAGCAGAAGACAGGGGGCTAATGAGCAGTTCTTC.

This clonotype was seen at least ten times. This CDR3 is CSAQDRVAYEQYF. DNA for the CDR3: TGCAGTGCTCAGGACAGGGTTGCCTACGAGCAGTACTTC. This chain joins TRBV20-1 and TRBJ2-7; 8 bases match TRBD1. This CDR3 region has 13 residues. J lost 2 bases, V lost 5 bases, and 5 bases had no gene match. Germline V gene lookup returns CDR1 DFQATT and CDR2 SNEGSKA (reference sequence).

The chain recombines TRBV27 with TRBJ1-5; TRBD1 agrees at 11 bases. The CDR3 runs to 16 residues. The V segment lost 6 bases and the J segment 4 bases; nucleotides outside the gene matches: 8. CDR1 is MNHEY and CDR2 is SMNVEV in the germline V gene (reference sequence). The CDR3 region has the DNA TGTGCCAGCAGCAAGGGACAGGGGGAACCAAATCAGCCCCAGCATTTT. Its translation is CASSKGQGEPNQPQHF.

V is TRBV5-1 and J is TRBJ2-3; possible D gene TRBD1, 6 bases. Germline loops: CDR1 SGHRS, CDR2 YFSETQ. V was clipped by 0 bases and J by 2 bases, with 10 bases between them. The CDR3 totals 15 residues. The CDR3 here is CASSLAGQLTDTQYF. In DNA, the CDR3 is TGCGCCAGCAGCTTGGCCGGACAGCTCACAGATACGCAGTATTTT. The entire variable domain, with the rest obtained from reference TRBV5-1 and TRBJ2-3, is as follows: KAGVTQTPRYLIKTRGQQVTLSCSPISGHRSVSWYQQTPGQGLQFLFEYFSETQRNKGNFPGRFSGRQFSNSRSEMNVSTLELGDSALYLCASSLAGQLTDTQYFGPGTRLTVL.

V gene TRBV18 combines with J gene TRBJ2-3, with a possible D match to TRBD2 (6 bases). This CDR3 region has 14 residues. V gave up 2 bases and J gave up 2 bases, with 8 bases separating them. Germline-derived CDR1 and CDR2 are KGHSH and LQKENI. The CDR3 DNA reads TGTGCCAGCTCACCAGCGGGATACACAGATACGCAGTATTTT. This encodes CASSPAGYTDTQYF.

The CDR3 region has the DNA TGTGCCAGCAGCTTGGGGGTAGGCCGGGAGGTGTCAGATACGCAGTATTTT. Its translation: CASSLGVGREVSDTQYF. This chain connects TRBV5-6 to TRBJ2-3, with 7 bases fitting TRBD2. Germline values: CDR1 SGHDT, CDR2 YYEEEE. CDR3 size: 17 residues. The V segment lost 0 bases and the J segment 4 bases; nucleotides outside the gene matches: 11.

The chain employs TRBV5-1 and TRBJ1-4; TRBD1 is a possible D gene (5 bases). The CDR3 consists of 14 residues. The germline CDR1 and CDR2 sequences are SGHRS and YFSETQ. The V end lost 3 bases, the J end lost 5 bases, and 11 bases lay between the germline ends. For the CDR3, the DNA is TGCGCCAGCAGCTCCGGGACGGCAAATGAAAAACTGTTTTTT. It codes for CASSSGTANEKLFF.

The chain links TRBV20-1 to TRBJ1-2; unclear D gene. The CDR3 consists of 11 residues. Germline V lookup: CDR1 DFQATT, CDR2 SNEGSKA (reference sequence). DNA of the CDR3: TGCGTCCGCGCGGGGTCCTATGGCTACACCTTC. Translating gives CVRAGSYGYTF.

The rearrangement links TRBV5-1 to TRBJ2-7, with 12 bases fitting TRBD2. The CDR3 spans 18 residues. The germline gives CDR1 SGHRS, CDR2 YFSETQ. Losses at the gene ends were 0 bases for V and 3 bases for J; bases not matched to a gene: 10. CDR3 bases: TGCGCCAGCAGCTTGGGGGCTAGCGGGAGGGCCAACCTCTACGAGCAGTACTTC. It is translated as CASSLGASGRANLYEQYF.

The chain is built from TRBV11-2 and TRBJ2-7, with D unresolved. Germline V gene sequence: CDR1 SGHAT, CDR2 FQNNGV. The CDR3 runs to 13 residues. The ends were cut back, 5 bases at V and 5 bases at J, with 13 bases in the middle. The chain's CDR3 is CASSALRSDEQYF. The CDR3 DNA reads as TGTGCCAGCAGCGCCCTGAGGAGCGACGAGCAGTACTTC. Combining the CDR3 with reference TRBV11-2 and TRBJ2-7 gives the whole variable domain EAGVAQSPRYKIIEKRQSVAFWCNPISGHATLYWYQQILGQGPKLLIQFQNNGVVDDSQLPKDRFSAERLKGVDSTLKIQPAKLEDSAVYLCASSALRSDEQYFGPGTRLTVT.

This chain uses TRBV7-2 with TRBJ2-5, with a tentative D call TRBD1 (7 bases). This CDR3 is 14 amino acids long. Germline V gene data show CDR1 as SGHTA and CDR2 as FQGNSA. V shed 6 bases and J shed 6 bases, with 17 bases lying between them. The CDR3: CASSHRTGGKTQYF. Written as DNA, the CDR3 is TGTGCCAGCAGTCATAGGACAGGAGGGAAGACCCAGTACTTC.

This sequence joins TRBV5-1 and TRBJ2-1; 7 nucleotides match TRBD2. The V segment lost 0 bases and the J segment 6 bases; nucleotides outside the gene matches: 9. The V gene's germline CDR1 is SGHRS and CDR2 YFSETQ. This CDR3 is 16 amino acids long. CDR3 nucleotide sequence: TGCGCCAGCAGCTTGGGTTTGTCGGGAGGATTCAATGAGCAGTTCTTC. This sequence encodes CASSLGLSGGFNEQFF.

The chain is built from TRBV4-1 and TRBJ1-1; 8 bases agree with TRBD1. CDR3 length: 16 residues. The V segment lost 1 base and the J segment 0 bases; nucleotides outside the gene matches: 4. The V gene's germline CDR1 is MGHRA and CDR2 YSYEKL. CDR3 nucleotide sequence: TGCGCCAGCAGCCAAGGTCCGGACAGGGTGAACACTGAAGCTTTCTTT. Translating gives CASSQGPDRVNTEAFF.

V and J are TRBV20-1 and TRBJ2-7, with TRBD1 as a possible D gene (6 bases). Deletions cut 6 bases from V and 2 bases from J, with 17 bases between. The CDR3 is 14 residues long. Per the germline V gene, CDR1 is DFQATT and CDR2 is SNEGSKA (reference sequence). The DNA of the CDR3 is TGCAGTGCAACCGGCCAGGGGATTACCTACGAGCAGTACTTC. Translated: CSATGQGITYEQYF.

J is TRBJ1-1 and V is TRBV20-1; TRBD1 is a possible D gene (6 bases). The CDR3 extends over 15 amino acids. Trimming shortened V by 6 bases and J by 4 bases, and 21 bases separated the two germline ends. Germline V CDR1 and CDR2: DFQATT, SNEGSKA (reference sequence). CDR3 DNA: TGCAGTGCCGGAGGCGACGGACAGTCGGGCACTGAAGCTTTCTTT. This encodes CSAGGDGQSGTEAFF.

CDR3 nucleotide sequence: TGTGCCAGCAGTTTTGCTGGCAGACAAGAGACCCAGTACTTC. It yields the protein CASSFAGRQETQYF. The chain joins TRBV27 to TRBJ2-5; D unresolved. CDR1 is MNHEY, CDR2 SMNVEV, per germline (reference sequence). Trimming removed 3 bases from V and 2 bases from J, with 10 bases in between. The CDR3 sequence is 14 residues long.

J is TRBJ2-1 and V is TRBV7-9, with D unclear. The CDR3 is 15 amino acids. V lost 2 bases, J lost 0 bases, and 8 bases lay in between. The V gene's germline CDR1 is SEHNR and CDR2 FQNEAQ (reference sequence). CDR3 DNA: TGTGCCAGCAGCTTAACTTGGAGCTCCTACAATGAGCAGTTCTTC. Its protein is CASSLTWSSYNEQFF.

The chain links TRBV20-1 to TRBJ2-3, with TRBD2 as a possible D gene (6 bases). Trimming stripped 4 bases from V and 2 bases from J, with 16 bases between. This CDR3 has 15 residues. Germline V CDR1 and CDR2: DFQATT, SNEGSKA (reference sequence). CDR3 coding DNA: TGCAGTGCTACGCAATTAGCGGTCCACACAGATACGCAGTATTTT. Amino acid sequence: CSATQLAVHTDTQYF.